These 14 T cell receptor beta chains share one sample of origin, sequenced in a study of blood T cell repertoires in COVID-19. Produced via immunoSEQ multiplex PCR; TCRdb's table is partial and in-frame only. The sample carries 150,000 to 200,000 clones, approximately 90% recorded once. Sequencing input: peripheral blood. These receptors were taken from a human donor in a cohort sampled during active COVID-19.

The CDR3 here is CAWSGGQGGEKLFF. The CDR3 DNA reads as TGTGCCTGGAGTGGGGGACAGGGGGGAGAAAAACTGTTTTTT. V usage is TRBV30 and J usage is TRBJ1-4; 11 bases align to TRBD1. This CDR3 is 14 amino acids long. Germline trimming cut 1 base from V and 8 bases from J; bases unmatched to any gene: 3. Per germline, CDR1 GTSNPN and CDR2 SVGIG (reference sequence).

The CDR3 coding sequence is TGTGCCAGCAGTGAAGCAGGGGCCAACTATGGCTACACCTTC. It codes for CASSEAGANYGYTF. This rearrangement joins TRBV2 to TRBJ1-2, with a possible D match to TRBD1 (5 bases). The CDR3 length is 14 residues. The germline V gene encodes CDR1 SNHLY and CDR2 FYNNEI. Trimming left V 0 bases short and J 2 bases short, with 7 bases between.

The chain recombines TRBV19 with TRBJ1-2; 7 bases fit TRBD1. The CDR3 consists of 14 residues. In germline, CDR1 is LNHDA, CDR2 SQIVND (reference sequence). Trimming removed 6 bases from V and 3 bases from J; junction bases left unmatched: 7. CDR3 in amino acids: CASRRTGEHYGYTF. CDR3 in DNA: TGTGCCAGTAGAAGGACAGGAGAACACTATGGCTACACCTTC.

The chain joins TRBV27 to TRBJ2-7; 8 bases are shared with TRBD2. Germline loops: CDR1 MNHEY, CDR2 SMNVEV (reference sequence). J was trimmed by 1 base and V by 3 bases; bases with no gene match: 2. The CDR3 totals 14 residues. CDR3 residues: CASSFGGASYEQYF. The CDR3 DNA follows: TGTGCCAGCAGTTTCGGGGGGGCTTCCTACGAGCAGTACTTC.

The chain has TRBV7-8 and TRBJ2-1; possible D gene TRBD1, 6 bases. In germline, CDR1 is SGHVS, CDR2 FQNEAQ. Trimming stripped 0 bases from V and 6 bases from J, with 18 bases between. The CDR3 runs 17 residues. The CDR3 bases are TGTGCCAGCAGCTTAGCGAGGATGGGAGACAGGCCCAATGAGCAGTTCTTC. Protein: CASSLARMGDRPNEQFF.

This chain links TRBV5-5 with TRBJ2-2, with unresolved D. Germline values: CDR1 SGHKS, CDR2 YYEKEE (reference sequence). With 0 bases removed from V and 8 bases from J, the gap between germline ends came to 11 bases. This CDR3 is 14 amino acids long. The CDR3 loop reads CASSLVPSSGELFF. Here the CDR3 DNA reads TGTGCCAGCAGCTTGGTTCCCTCCTCGGGGGAGCTGTTTTTT.

The chain is built from TRBV5-1 and TRBJ2-1, with a possible D match to TRBD2 (6 bases). CDR1 is SGHRS and CDR2 is YFSETQ in the germline V gene. V shed 2 bases and J shed 0 bases, with 12 bases lying between them. The CDR3 extends over 16 amino acids. The CDR3 here is CASSLPGLHSYNEQFF. DNA for the CDR3: TGCGCCAGCAGCTTACCGGGACTCCACTCCTACAATGAGCAGTTCTTC.

V usage is TRBV19 and J usage is TRBJ2-2; no clear D. CDR1 is LNHDA, CDR2 SQIVND, per germline (reference sequence). Trimming cost V 6 bases and J 6 bases, with 17 bases left between them. There are 15 residues in the CDR3. The chain's CDR3 is CASRRLGINAGELFF. CDR3 DNA: TGTGCCAGTAGGAGGCTAGGTATAAACGCCGGGGAGCTGTTTTTT.

This clone was observed once. The chain combines TRBV12-3 or TRBV12-4 with TRBJ1-2; 7 nucleotides agree with TRBD1. V lost 8 bases, J lost 3 bases, and 6 bases stayed unmatched. This CDR3 comprises 13 residues. CDR3 nucleotide sequence: TGTGCCAGCGCAGGGGGGATCGACTATGGCTACACCTTC. It yields the protein CASAGGIDYGYTF.

This chain joins TRBV30 and TRBJ2-5; 7 positions agree with TRBD2. The CDR3 totals 13 residues. The ends lost 0 bases at V and 5 bases at J; junction bases unmatched: 3. Germline V CDR1 and CDR2: GTSNPN, SVGIG (reference sequence). The CDR3 DNA reads as TGTGCCTGGAGTGTTCTCGGGGGGGAGACCCAGTACTTC. It translates to CAWSVLGGETQYF. Based on the CDR3 plus reference TRBV30 and TRBJ2-5, the full variable domain is SQTIHQWPATLVQPVGSPLSLECTVEGTSNPNLYWYRQAAGRGLQLLFYSVGIGQISSEVPQNLSASRPQDRQFILSSKKLLLSDSGFYLCAWSVLGGETQYFGPGTRLLVL.

The rearrangement links TRBV5-4 to TRBJ2-6, with 10 bases that match TRBD2. The germline CDR1 and CDR2 sequences are SGHNT and YYREEE (reference sequence). V gave up 3 bases and J gave up 12 bases; unmatched junction bases: 9. CDR3 length: 15 amino acids. This chain's CDR3 is CASSSLTSGSSVLTF. DNA of the CDR3: TGTGCCAGCAGCTCCCTGACTAGCGGGTCCAGCGTCCTGACTTTC.

The rearrangement joins TRBV30 to TRBJ1-1; possible D gene TRBD1, 6 bases. The V gene's germline CDR1 is GTSNPN and CDR2 SVGIG (reference sequence). The CDR3 is made up of 16 amino acids. The V end was cut by 0 bases, the J end by 0 bases, with 14 bases between. The CDR3 loop reads CAWSVGWTAMNTEAFF. The CDR3 nucleotides are TGTGCCTGGAGTGTAGGTTGGACAGCTATGAACACTGAAGCTTTCTTT.

The chain is built from TRBV19 and TRBJ2-3; TRBD2 is a possible D gene (6 bases). Germline CDR1 and CDR2: LNHDA and SQIVND (reference sequence). The CDR3 totals 15 residues. V shed 5 bases and J shed 3 bases, with 15 bases lying between them. This CDR3 reads CASSPPREGTDTQYF. The CDR3 region has the DNA TGTGCCAGTAGTCCCCCGCGGGAAGGGACAGATACGCAGTATTTT.

The chain uses TRBV2 and TRBJ2-1; 9 bases line up with TRBD2. The CDR3 sequence is 14 residues long. CDR1 is SNHLY and CDR2 is FYNNEI in the germline V gene. The V and J ends lost 6 bases and 5 bases, in that order; junction bases with no gene match: 5. The CDR3 DNA reads TGTGCCAGCAGGTCTAGCGGGACTAACAATGAGCAGTTCTTC. Its translation is CASRSSGTNNEQFF.